The clone carrying this TCR beta chain was counted at least ten times. Through Arm-PCR of CDR3 regions and iRepertoire HTBI primers, TCR beta libraries were built. TCRdb reanalysed the multiplex PCR reads using MiXCR and keeps one entry per CDR3 protein. Of fewer than 400,000 distinct CDR3 sequences listed, roughly a fifth are singletons. These data are taken from a study of regulatory T cells in long-lasting Graves disease. Time point indicated: persistent/refractory GD, antithyroid drugs over 5 years with positive TRAb. Making the TCR library involved RNA that had been extracted from PBMCs. It was American Thyroid Association guidelines that determined Graves' disease diagnosis. Trimming cost V 5 bases and J 3 bases; bases outside gene matches: 13. The CDR3 runs 18 residues. Germline CDR1 SGHAT, CDR2 FQNNGV.

This TCR derives from a female donor with Graves disease. This specimen was peripheral blood mononuclear cells (PBMCs), taken when the disease was refractory, from a patient treated with antithyroid drugs. The chain has TRBV11-2 and TRBJ2-7, with 13 bases lining up with TRBD2. This CDR3 is CASSRSLGGLAGIYEQYF. CDR3 sequence (DNA): TGTGCCAGCAGCAGATCCCTCGGGGGACTAGCGGGGATCTACGAGCAGTACTTC.